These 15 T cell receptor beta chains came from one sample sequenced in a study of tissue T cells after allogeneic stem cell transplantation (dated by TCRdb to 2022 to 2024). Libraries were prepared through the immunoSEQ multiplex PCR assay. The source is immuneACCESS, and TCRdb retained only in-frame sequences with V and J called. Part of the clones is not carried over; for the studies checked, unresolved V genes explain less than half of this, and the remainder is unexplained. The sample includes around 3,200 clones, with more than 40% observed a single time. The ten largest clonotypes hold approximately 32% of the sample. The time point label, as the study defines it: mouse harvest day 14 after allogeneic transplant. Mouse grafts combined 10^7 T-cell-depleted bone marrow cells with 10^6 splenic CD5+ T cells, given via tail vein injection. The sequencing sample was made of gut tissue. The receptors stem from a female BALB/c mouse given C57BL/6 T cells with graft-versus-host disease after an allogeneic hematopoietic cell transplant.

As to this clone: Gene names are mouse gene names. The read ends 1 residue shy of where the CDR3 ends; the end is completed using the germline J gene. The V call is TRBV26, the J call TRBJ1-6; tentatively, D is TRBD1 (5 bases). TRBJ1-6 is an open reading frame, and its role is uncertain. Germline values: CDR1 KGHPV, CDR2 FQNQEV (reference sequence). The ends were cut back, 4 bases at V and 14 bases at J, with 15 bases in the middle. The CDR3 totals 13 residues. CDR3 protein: CASSPAGGRSLYF. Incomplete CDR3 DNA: TGTGCCAGCAGTCCGGCGGGGGGACGTTCCCTCTAC.

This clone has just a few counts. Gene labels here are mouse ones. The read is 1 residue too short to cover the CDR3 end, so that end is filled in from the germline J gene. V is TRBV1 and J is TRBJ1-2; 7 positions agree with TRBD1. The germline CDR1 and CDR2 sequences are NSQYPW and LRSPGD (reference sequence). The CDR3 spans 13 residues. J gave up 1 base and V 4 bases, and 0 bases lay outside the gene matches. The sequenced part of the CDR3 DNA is TGCACCTGCAGTGGACAGGGAAACTCCGACTACACC. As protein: CTCSGQGNSDYT. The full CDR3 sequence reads CTCSGQGNSDYTF.

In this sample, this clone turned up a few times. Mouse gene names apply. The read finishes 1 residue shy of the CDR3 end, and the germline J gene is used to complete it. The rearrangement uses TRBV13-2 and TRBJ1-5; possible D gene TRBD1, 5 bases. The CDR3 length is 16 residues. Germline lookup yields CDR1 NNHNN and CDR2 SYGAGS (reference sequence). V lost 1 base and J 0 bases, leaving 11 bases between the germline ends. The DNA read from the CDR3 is TGTGCCAGCGGTGATAAAGGGACCTATAACAACCAGGCTCCGCTT. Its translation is CASGDKGTYNNQAPL. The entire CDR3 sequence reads CASGDKGTYNNQAPLF.

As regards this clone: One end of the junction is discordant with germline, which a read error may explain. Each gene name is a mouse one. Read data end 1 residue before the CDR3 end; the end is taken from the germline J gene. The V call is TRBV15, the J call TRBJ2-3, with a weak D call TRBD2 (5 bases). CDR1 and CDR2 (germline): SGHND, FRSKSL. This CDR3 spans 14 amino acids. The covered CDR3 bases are TGTGCAAGCAGCTTAGTGGGGAGTGCAGAAACGCTGTAT. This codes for CASSLVGSAETLY. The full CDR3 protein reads CASSLVGSAETLYF. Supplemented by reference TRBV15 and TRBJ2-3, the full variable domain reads DAGVTQTPRHEVAEKGQTIILKCEPVSGHNDLFWYRQTKIQGLELLSYFRSKSLMEDGGAFKDRFKAEMLNSSFSTLKIQPTEPKDSAVYLCASSLVGSAETLYFGSGTRLTVL.

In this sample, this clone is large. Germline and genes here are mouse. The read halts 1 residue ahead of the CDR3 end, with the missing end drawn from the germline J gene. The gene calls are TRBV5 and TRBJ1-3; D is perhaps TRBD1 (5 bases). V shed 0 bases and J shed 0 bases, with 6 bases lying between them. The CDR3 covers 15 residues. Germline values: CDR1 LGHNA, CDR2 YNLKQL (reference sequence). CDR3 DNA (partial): TGTGCCAGCAGCCAAGAAGGGGATTCTGGAAATACGCTCTAT. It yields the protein CASSQEGDSGNTLY. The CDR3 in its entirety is CASSQEGDSGNTLYF.

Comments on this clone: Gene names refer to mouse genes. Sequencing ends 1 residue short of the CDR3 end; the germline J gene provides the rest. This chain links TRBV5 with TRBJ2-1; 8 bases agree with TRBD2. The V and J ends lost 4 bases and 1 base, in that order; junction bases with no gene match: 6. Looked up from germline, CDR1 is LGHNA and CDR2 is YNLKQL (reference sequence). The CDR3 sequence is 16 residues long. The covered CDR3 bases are TGTGCCAGCAGCCCCCTCGGGGGGGCGAACTATGCTGAGCAGTTC. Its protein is CASSPLGGANYAEQF. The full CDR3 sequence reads CASSPLGGANYAEQFF.

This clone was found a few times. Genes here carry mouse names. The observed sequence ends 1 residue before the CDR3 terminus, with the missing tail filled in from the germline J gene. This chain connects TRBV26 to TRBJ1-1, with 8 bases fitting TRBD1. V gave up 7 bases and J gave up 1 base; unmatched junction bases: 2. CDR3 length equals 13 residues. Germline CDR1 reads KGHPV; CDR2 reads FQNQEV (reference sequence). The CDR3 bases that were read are TGTGCCAGCATTCAGGGGGCGAACACAGAAGTCTTC. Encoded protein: CASIQGANTEVF. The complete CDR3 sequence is CASIQGANTEVFF.

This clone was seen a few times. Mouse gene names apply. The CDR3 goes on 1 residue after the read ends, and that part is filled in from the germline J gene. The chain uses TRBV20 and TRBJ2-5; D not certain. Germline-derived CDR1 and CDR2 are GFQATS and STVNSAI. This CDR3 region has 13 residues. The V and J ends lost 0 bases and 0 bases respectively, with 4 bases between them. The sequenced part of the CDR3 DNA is TGTGGTGCTAGGGACCCAAACCAAGACACCCAGTAC. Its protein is CGARDPNQDTQY. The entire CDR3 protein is CGARDPNQDTQYF. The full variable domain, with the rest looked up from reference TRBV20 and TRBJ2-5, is GALVYQYPRRTICKSGTSMRMECQAVGFQATSVAWYRQSPQKTFELIALSTVNSAIKYEQNFTQEKFPISHPNLSFSSMTVLNAYLEDRGLYLCGARDPNQDTQYFGPGTRLLVL.

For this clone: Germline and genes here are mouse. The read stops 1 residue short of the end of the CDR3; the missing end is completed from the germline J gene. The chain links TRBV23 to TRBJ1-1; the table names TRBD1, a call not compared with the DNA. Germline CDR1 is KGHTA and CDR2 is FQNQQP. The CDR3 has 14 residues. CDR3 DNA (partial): TGCTCCAGCAGTCAACACCAGGGAGACACAGAAGTCTTC. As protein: CSSSQHQGDTEVF. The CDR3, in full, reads CSSSQHQGDTEVFF.

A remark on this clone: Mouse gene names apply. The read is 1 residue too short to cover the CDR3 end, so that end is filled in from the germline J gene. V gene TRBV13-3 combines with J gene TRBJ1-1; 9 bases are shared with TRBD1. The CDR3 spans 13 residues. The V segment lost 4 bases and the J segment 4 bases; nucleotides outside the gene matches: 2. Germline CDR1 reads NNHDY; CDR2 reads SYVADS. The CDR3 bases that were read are TGTGCCAGCAGTACAGGGGGCGGCACAGAAGTCTTC. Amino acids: CASSTGGGTEVF. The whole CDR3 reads CASSTGGGTEVFF.

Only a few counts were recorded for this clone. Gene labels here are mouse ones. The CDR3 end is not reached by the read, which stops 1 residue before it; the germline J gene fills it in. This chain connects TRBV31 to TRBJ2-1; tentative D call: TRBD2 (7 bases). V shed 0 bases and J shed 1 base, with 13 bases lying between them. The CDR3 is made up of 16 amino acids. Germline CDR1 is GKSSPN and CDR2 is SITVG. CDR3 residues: CAWSLGGGLNYAEQFF. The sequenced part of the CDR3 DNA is TGTGCCTGGAGTCTTGGTGGGGGGCTGAACTATGCTGAGCAGTTC.

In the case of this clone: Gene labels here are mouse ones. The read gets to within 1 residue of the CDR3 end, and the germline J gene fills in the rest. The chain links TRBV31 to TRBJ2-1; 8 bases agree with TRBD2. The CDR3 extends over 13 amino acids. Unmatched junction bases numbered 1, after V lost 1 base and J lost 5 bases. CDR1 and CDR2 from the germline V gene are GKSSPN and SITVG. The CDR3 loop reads CAWSRTGNAEQFF. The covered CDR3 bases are TGTGCCTGGAGTCGGACTGGGAATGCTGAGCAGTTC.

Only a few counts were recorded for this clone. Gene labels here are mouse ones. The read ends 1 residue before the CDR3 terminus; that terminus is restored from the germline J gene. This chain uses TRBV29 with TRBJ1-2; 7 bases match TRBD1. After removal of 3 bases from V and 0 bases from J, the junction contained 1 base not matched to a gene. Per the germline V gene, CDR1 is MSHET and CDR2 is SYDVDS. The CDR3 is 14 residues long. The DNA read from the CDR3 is TGTGCTAGCAGTTTTCAGGGGGCAAACTCCGACTACACC. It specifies CASSFQGANSDYT. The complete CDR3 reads CASSFQGANSDYTF.

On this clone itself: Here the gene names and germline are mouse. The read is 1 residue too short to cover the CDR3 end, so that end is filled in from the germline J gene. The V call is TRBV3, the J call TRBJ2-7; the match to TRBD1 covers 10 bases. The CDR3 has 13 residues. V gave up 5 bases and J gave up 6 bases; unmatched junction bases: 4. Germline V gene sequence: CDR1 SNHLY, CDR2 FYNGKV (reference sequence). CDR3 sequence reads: CASSRDRGSEQYF. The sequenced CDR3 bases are TGTGCCAGCAGCCGGGACAGGGGAAGTGAACAGTAC.

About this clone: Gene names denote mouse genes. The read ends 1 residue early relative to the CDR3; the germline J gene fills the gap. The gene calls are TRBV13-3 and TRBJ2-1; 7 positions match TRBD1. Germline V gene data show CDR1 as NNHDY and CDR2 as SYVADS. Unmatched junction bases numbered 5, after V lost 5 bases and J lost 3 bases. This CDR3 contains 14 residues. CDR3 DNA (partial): TGTGCCAGCAGCGCCGGGACAGTCTATGCTGAGCAGTTC. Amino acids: CASSAGTVYAEQF. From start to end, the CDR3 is CASSAGTVYAEQFF.